The 11 T cell receptor beta chains below were found in one sample sequenced in a study of breast tumors, draining lymph nodes, adjacent tissues. Breast cancer patients provided tissue from their axillary draining lymph nodes. TCRdb passed the multiplex PCR reads through MiXCR, listing each CDR3 protein once. The data contain 150,000 to 200,000 distinct CDR3 sequences, roughly 30% of them seen just once; the ten biggest clones take up approximately 4.2%. Sequenced sample: axillary lymph node tissue. The receptors stem from a female donor with breast cancer. Some clones in this sample may be carry-over from other donors' samples.

The rearrangement joins TRBV6-2 or TRBV6-3 to TRBJ1-1, with TRBD1 identical over 7 bases. This CDR3 region has 16 residues. Germline values: CDR1 MNHEY, CDR2 SVGEGT. The V segment lost 0 bases and the J segment 0 bases; nucleotides outside the gene matches: 4. CDR3 residues: CASSYSRGLMNTEAFF. CDR3 bases: TGTGCCAGCAGTTACTCAAGGGGGCTGATGAACACTGAAGCTTTCTTT.

The V and J genes are TRBV20-1 and TRBJ2-1, with TRBD1 as a possible D gene (6 bases). V lost 5 bases, J lost 8 bases, and 22 bases lay in between. Germline V gives CDR1 DFQATT, CDR2 SNEGSKA (reference sequence). The CDR3 totals 15 residues. CDR3 residues: CSAQGQLNTHDEQFF. In DNA form, the CDR3 reads TGCAGTGCTCAGGGACAACTAAACACCCACGATGAGCAGTTCTTC.

The CDR3 DNA reads TGTGCCAGCTTGACTACTAGCTCCTACGAGCAGTACTTC. Amino acid sequence: CASLTTSSYEQYF. The chain uses TRBV28 and TRBJ2-7, with D tentatively TRBD2 (5 bases). The V end was cut by 8 bases, the J end by 0 bases, with 11 bases between. The CDR3 runs to 13 residues. Looked up from germline, CDR1 is MDHEN and CDR2 is SYDVKM.

In this sample, this clonotype turned up many times. The rearrangement links TRBV6-1 to TRBJ1-2; D may be TRBD1 (6 bases). Germline CDR1 MNHNS, CDR2 SASEGT. V lost 4 bases and J 8 bases, leaving 14 bases between the germline ends. CDR3 length equals 13 residues. CDR3 bases: TGTGCCAGCAGTGCGATGGACAGTTACGGCTACACCTTC. Protein sequence: CASSAMDSYGYTF.

The V gene is TRBV7-9, the J gene TRBJ2-6; TRBD1 matches at 8 bases. Germline loops: CDR1 SEHNR, CDR2 FQNEAQ (reference sequence). The CDR3 is 16 amino acids. V trimming: 6 bases; J trimming: 4 bases; junction bases outside the gene matches: 8. The CDR3 DNA is TGTGCCAGCAGGATCTCCCAGGGGGCCGGGGCCAACGTCCTGACTTTC. It specifies CASRISQGAGANVLTF.

This clonotype was seen many times. The rearrangement joins TRBV19 to TRBJ2-3; 9 nucleotides align to TRBD1. J was trimmed by 3 bases and V by 4 bases; bases with no gene match: 8. The CDR3 covers 16 residues. Germline CDR1 and CDR2: LNHDA and SQIVND (reference sequence). In DNA form, the CDR3 reads TGTGCCAGTAGTACGGATCGGGACAGGGTGACAGATACGCAGTATTTT. The encoded protein is CASSTDRDRVTDTQYF.

The chain combines TRBV6-6 with TRBJ1-5; possible D gene TRBD1, 5 bases. V shed 4 bases and J shed 4 bases, with 14 bases lying between them. Germline CDR1 reads MNHNY; CDR2 reads SVGAGI (reference sequence). The CDR3 has 15 residues. The CDR3 here is CASSFQQGGNQPQHF. The CDR3, as DNA: TGTGCCAGCAGTTTCCAGCAGGGTGGGAATCAGCCCCAGCATTTT.

For this clonotype: This clone may be a read error of a much larger clone one base away. DNA for the CDR3: TGTGCCAGCAGTTACCAGGGAGGAGAGGATGGCTACACCTTC. It codes for CASSYQGGEDGYTF. The genes are TRBV10-3 and TRBJ1-2, with a tentative D call TRBD1 (5 bases). The CDR3 spans 14 residues. Per the germline V gene, CDR1 is ENHRY and CDR2 is SYGVKD.

The chain joins TRBV12-3 or TRBV12-4 to TRBJ1-4; TRBD1 agrees at 12 bases. After removal of 6 bases from V and 4 bases from J, the junction contained 6 bases not matched to a gene. This CDR3 has 16 amino acids. The CDR3 nucleotides are TGTGCCAGCAGCTCCGGGACAGGGGGCGGTAATGAAAAACTGTTTTTT. It yields the protein CASSSGTGGGNEKLFF.

A remark on this clonotype: Mismatch with germline at one junction end may stem from a read error. This rearrangement joins TRBV27 to TRBJ2-3; perhaps TRBD2 as D (5 bases). CDR1 and CDR2 (germline): MNHEY, SMNVEV (reference sequence). The CDR3 spans 15 residues. The chain's CDR3 is CAGSLSRASTDTQYF. CDR3 nucleotide sequence: TGTGCCGGCAGTTTGTCGAGGGCTAGCACAGATACGCAGTATTTT.

This clonotype was counted at least ten times. This chain links TRBV30 with TRBJ2-3; 9 bases agree with TRBD2. Trimming removed 8 bases from V and 2 bases from J; junction bases left unmatched: 17. Germline assignment: CDR1 GTSNPN and CDR2 SVGIG (reference sequence). CDR3 length: 17 amino acids. CDR3 coding DNA: TGTGCCGGGATAGCGGGAGAACTGATCTCTTCCACAGATACGCAGTATTTT. Translating it yields CAGIAGELISSTDTQYF.